This T cell receptor beta chain emerged from a study of ipilimumab plus nivolumab after autologous stem cell transplantation. The protocol was immunoSEQ multiplex PCR, while the TCRdb copy is restricted to in-frame clones and leaves out a portion. Among approximately 12,000 clones listed, more than 65% were seen once. The table lists this clone with a few counts. CDR1 and CDR2 from the germline V gene are ENHRY and SYGVKD. Trimming cost V 6 bases and J 0 bases, with 6 bases left between them. The CDR3 contains 13 residues. This sequence was found in a male donor with multiple myeloma. The V gene is TRBV10-3, the J gene TRBJ1-3; no reliable D call. Sequenced material: PBMCs, taken in a trial of ipilimumab plus nivolumab as post-transplant consolidation. CDR3 amino acids: CAIRESSGNTIYF. CDR3 coding DNA: TGTGCCATCAGGGAGAGCTCTGGAAACACCATATATTTT.